The 10 T cell receptor beta chains reported below all come from one sample, sequenced in a study of T cell repertoires in cytomegalovirus infection. TCRdb analysed the reads with MiXCR anew, one entry per CDR3 protein. The data hold 900,000 to 950,000 distinct CDR3 sequences, with approximately 31% observed a single time. No antigen has been identified for these receptors. The material sequenced was cultured CD8+ T cells from PBMCs, taken from culture after CMV antigen stimulation. These receptors all come from a human donor in good health (CMV status not recorded). Some clones in this sample may be carry-over from other donors' samples.

The table lists this clonotype with many counts. The chain employs TRBV19 and TRBJ1-2; D gene ambiguous. The CDR3 is 13 residues long. V lost 5 bases, J lost 1 base, and 8 bases lay in between. The germline CDR1 and CDR2 sequences are LNHDA and SQIVND (reference sequence). CDR3 nucleotide sequence: TGTGCCAGTAGTCCCAGGAGTAACTATGGCTACACCTTC. Translating it yields CASSPRSNYGYTF.

CDR3: CAIRTSDRGEQYV. The CDR3, as DNA: TGTGCCATCAGGACTTCGGACAGGGGCGAGCAGTACGTC. The chain combines TRBV10-3 with TRBJ2-7; 9 bases are a match to TRBD1. V lost 6 bases and J lost 6; bases outside the gene matches: 6. The germline V gene has CDR1 ENHRY and CDR2 SYGVKD. The length of the CDR3 is 13 residues.

The chain is built from TRBV7-4 and TRBJ1-2, with 8 bases identical to TRBD1. Germline V CDR1 and CDR2: SGHVT, SQSDAQ. Unmatched junction bases numbered 8, after V lost 6 bases and J lost 2 bases. The CDR3 sequence is 15 residues long. The CDR3 DNA reads as TGTGCCAGCAGACCTGACAGGGGAGTGAACTATGGCTACACCTTC. Amino acids: CASRPDRGVNYGYTF.

The sample holds a few counts of this clonotype. This chain uses TRBV7-9 with TRBJ2-7; 11 bases line up with TRBD1. Germline V gene lookup returns CDR1 SEHNR and CDR2 FQNEAQ (reference sequence). This CDR3 region has 15 residues. V lost 5 bases, J lost 0 bases, and 3 bases stayed unmatched. CDR3 sequence reads: CASSRDRGFSYEQYF. The CDR3 region has the DNA TGTGCCAGCAGCCGGGACAGGGGGTTCTCCTACGAGCAGTACTTC.

A word on this clonotype: It may be a read error: a sequence one base away is much more abundant. J is TRBJ1-1 and V is TRBV7-2, with unresolved D. The CDR3 sequence is 16 residues long. Germline lookup yields CDR1 SGHTA and CDR2 FQGNSA. The DNA of the CDR3 is TGTGCCAGAAGCTTAGATTTACGGTATGGGCCCCCTGAAGCTTTCTTT. This codes for CARSLDLRYGPPEAFF.

This chain links TRBV24-1 with TRBJ2-2, with D possibly matching TRBD2 (6 bases). This CDR3 contains 15 residues. Germline V lookup: CDR1 KGHDR, CDR2 SFDVKD. V dropped 3 bases and J dropped 3 bases, with 10 bases sitting between them. The CDR3 sequence: CATSDPREDTGELFF. The CDR3 coding sequence is TGTGCCACCAGTGATCCCAGGGAGGACACCGGGGAGCTGTTTTTT.

This clonotype appeared many times. The chain combines TRBV19 with TRBJ2-5, with D possibly TRBD1 on 5 matching bases. Germline CDR1 and CDR2: LNHDA and SQIVND (reference sequence). This CDR3 has 14 residues. V was pared by 5 bases and J by 0 bases, with 10 bases between. Written as DNA, the CDR3 is TGTGCCAGTAGTTCCCAGGGCCACCAAGAGACCCAGTACTTC. Its protein is CASSSQGHQETQYF.

The sample holds a few counts of this clonotype. The V call is TRBV6-6, the J call TRBJ1-1; D might be TRBD1 (5 bases). Germline V gene sequence: CDR1 MNHNY, CDR2 SVGAGI (reference sequence). The CDR3 loop spans 16 amino acids. Trimming left V 2 bases short and J 4 bases short, with 17 bases between. CDR3 loop: CASSYGRMGGGTEAFF. CDR3 bases: TGTGCCAGCAGTTACGGACGGATGGGGGGAGGCACTGAAGCTTTCTTT.

The chain carries TRBV7-9 and TRBJ1-1, with D perhaps matching TRBD1 (5 bases). Per germline, CDR1 SEHNR and CDR2 FQNEAQ (reference sequence). CDR3 length: 15 amino acids. Trimming pared 5 bases from V and 4 bases from J, leaving 17 bases between. The CDR3 sequence is CASSGGRVWGTEAFF. For the CDR3, the DNA is TGTGCCAGCAGCGGAGGCAGGGTGTGGGGCACTGAAGCTTTCTTT.

The chain combines TRBV7-6 with TRBJ1-4; D perhaps matches TRBD1 (6 bases). The CDR3 totals 17 residues. With 5 bases removed from V and 6 bases from J, the gap between germline ends came to 22 bases. CDR1 SGHVS and CDR2 FNYEAQ come from the germline V gene. This chain's CDR3 is CASSPLGGPSEDEKLFF. CDR3 sequence (DNA): TGTGCCAGCAGCCCCCTAGGGGGACCCAGTGAGGATGAAAAACTGTTTTTT.